This T cell receptor (beta chain) derives from a study of beta chain features in type 1 diabetes. With V trimmed by 4 bases and J by 0 bases, 10 bases remained unmatched. CDR3 length: 16 amino acids. Germline V gene sequence: CDR1 SGHRS, CDR2 YFSETQ. The whole isolated RNA underwent reverse transcription, so sequencing captured expressed TCRB transcripts. Sequencing used immunoSEQ multiplex PCR; TCRdb keeps in-frame clones, though not all of them. Of about 320,000 clones listed, 14% are singletons. This clone was recorded a few times. This chain joins TRBV5-1 and TRBJ2-7; 7 bases agree with TRBD1. The receptor was isolated from a man aged 30 to 45 in good health. What was sequenced was central memory CD4+ T cells from blood. Written as DNA, the CDR3 is TGCGCCAGCAGCCCGGGACAGAACTTACTCTCCTACGAGCAGTACTTC. This codes for CASSPGQNLLSYEQYF.